This TCR beta chain was profiled in a study of radiotherapy plus CTLA-4 blockade in lung cancer. Study as a whole: 15% to 20% of patients responded objectively, and about 32% achieved disease control. Study-wide results and caveats: Interferon-beta, together with early blood T cell clone dynamics, reportedly best predicted response. Peripheral blood showed expansion of tumor-derived TCR clones after radiotherapy and ipilimumab.

Method: immunoSEQ multiplex PCR; TCRdb's copy keeps in-frame clones and lacks some. The sample has over 60,000 clones; roughly 86% are singletons. CDR3 size: 13 residues. CDR1 is LGHNA and CDR2 is YNFKEQ in the germline V gene. Trimming removed 7 bases from V and 4 bases from J, with 10 bases in between. People whose metastatic non-small-cell lung cancer was chemo-refractory got focal radiation along with CTLA-4 blockade by ipilimumab. Comment on this clone: The target antigen is unknown.

Material: peripheral blood, obtained from a patient treated with radiotherapy plus ipilimumab. The chain joins TRBV4-2 to TRBJ1-4; D uncertain. This clonotype was sampled from a human donor with non-small cell lung cancer who had stable disease on radiotherapy plus ipilimumab. CDR3 coding DNA: TGTGCCAGCATCGGAGGCCTTAATGAAAAACTGTTTTTT. Encoded protein: CASIGGLNEKLFF.